The next 7 T cell receptor beta chains were all read from a single sample in a study of T cell clonality in common variable immunodeficiency. The repertoire was sequenced with immunoSEQ multiplex PCR; TCRdb's copy has only in-frame clones and lacks some. The sample contains about 34,000 clones, none of them singletons. The specimen sequenced was peripheral blood mononuclear cells. The receptors were sampled from a person aged 18-70 years in good health.

This clone appeared many times. The CDR3 end is not reached by the read, which stops 3 residues before it; the germline J gene fills it in. This chain connects TRBV9 to TRBJ2-5; perhaps TRBD1 as D (6 bases). With 2 bases removed from V and 0 bases from J, the gap between germline ends came to 17 bases. Germline loops: CDR1 SGDLS, CDR2 YYNGEE. This CDR3 is 17 amino acids long. CDR3 sequence: CASSVGRGSLYQETQYF. The CDR3 DNA, read in part, is TGTGCCAGCAGCGTCGGCAGGGGAAGTCTGTACCAAGAGACC.

This clone was picked up many times. The CDR3 goes on 3 residues after the read ends, and that part is filled in from the germline J gene. The chain uses TRBV12-3 or TRBV12-4 and TRBJ2-7, with 10 bases matching TRBD2. Trimming took 7 bases from V and 0 from J; bases not matched to a gene: 3. The CDR3 length is 14 residues. The DNA read from the CDR3 is TGTGCCAGCACCGCTAGCGGGAGCTCCTACGAG. This gives the protein CASTASGSSYE. The whole CDR3 reads CASTASGSSYEQYF.

This clone was seen ten or more times. The read stops 3 residues short of the end of the CDR3; the missing end is completed from the germline J gene. This chain connects TRBV30 to TRBJ1-6; the match to TRBD1 covers 7 bases. V was clipped by 2 bases and J by 3 bases; unmatched bases: 7. Germline CDR1 GTSNPN, CDR2 SVGIG (reference sequence). The CDR3 runs to 16 residues. CDR3 region: CAWSPTGLFYNSPLHF. The CDR3 DNA, read in part, is TGTGCCTGGAGTCCGACAGGGTTGTTCTATAATTCACCC.

Ten or more counts support this clone. The observed sequence ends 3 residues before the CDR3 terminus, with the missing tail filled in from the germline J gene. This sequence joins TRBV5-1 and TRBJ2-1; either TRBD1 or TRBD2 may supply D (5 bases each). Germline V gene sequence: CDR1 SGHRS, CDR2 YFSETQ. This CDR3 has 14 amino acids. Deletions cut 4 bases from V and 6 bases from J, with 14 bases between. The sequenced part of the CDR3 DNA is TGCGCCAGCAGCGAGGGTCCAGGGAGCAATGAG. This sequence encodes CASSEGPGSNE. The full-length CDR3 reads as CASSEGPGSNEQFF. Looking up the rest from reference TRBV5-1 and TRBJ2-1 gives the full variable domain: KAGVTQTPRYLIKTRGQQVTLSCSPISGHRSVSWYQQTPGQGLQFLFEYFSETQRNKGNFPGRFSGRQFSNSRSEMNVSTLELGDSALYLCASSEGPGSNEQFFGPGTRLTVL.

This clone has ten or more counts. The read terminates 3 residues before the CDR3 end, so the remaining end is supplied by the germline J gene. V usage is TRBV27 and J usage is TRBJ1-6, with 9 bases fitting TRBD1. Germline V gives CDR1 MNHEY, CDR2 SMNVEV (reference sequence). The CDR3 covers 14 residues. J was trimmed by 9 bases and V by 6 bases; bases with no gene match: 6. CDR3 DNA (partial): TGTGCCAGCAGGAGTGGGACAGGGACTTCACCC. Its translation: CASRSGTGTSP. The complete CDR3 sequence is CASRSGTGTSPLHF.

This clone was picked up many times. The read ends 3 residues before the CDR3 terminus; that terminus is restored from the germline J gene. The chain links TRBV20-1 to TRBJ1-2; 9 nucleotides align to TRBD1. The CDR3 has 15 residues. Germline V gene data show CDR1 as DFQATT and CDR2 as SNEGSKA (reference sequence). With 3 bases clipped from V and 4 bases from J, the junction kept 9 bases outside the gene matches. The CDR3 region is CSARTGGMGTYGYTF. CDR3 bases read: TGCAGTGCTAGGACAGGGGGAATGGGTACCTATGGC.

This clone was seen at least ten times. With the read ending 3 residues before the CDR3 end, the germline J gene is used to fill in that end. The J gene is TRBJ2-7, the V gene TRBV4-2, with 11 bases that match TRBD2. V was pared by 0 bases and J by 3 bases, with 4 bases of the junction left unmatched. Germline-derived CDR1 and CDR2 are LGHNA and YNFKEQ. The CDR3 runs to 16 residues. Incomplete CDR3 DNA: TGTGCCAGCAGCCAAGATGAGACTAGCGGGATCTACGAG. It codes for CASSQDETSGIYE. The entire CDR3 protein reads CASSQDETSGIYEQYF.